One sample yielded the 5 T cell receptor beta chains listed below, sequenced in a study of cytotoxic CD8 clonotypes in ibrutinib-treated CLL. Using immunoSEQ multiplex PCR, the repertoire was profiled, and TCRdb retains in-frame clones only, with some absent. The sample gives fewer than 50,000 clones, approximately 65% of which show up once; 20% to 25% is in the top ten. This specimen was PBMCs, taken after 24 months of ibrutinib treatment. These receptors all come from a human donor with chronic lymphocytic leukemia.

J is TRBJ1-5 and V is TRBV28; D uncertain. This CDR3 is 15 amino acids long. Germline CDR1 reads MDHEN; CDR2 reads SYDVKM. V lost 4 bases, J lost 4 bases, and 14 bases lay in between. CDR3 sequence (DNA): TGTGCCAGCAGTTCTGGACCATATCAGAATCAGCCCCAGCATTTT. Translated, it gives CASSSGPYQNQPQHF.

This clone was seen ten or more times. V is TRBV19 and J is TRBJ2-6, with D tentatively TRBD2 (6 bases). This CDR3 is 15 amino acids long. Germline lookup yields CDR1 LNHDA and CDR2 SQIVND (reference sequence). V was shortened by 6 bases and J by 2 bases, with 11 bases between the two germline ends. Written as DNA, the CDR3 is TGTGCCAGTAGGGGCAGGGAGGCTGGGGCCAACGTCCTGACTTTC. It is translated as CASRGREAGANVLTF. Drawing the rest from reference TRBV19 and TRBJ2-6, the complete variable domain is DGGITQSPKYLFRKEGQNVTLSCEQNLNHDAMYWYRQDPGQGLRLIYYSQIVNDFQKGDIAEGYSVSREKKESFPLTVTSAQKNPTAFYLCASRGREAGANVLTFGAGSRLTVL.

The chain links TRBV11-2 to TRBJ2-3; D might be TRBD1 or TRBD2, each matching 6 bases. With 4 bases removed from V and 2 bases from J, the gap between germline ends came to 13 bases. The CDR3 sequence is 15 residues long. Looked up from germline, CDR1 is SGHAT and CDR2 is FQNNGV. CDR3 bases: TGTGCCAGCAGCTGGGGGGCGGGGAACACAGATACGCAGTATTTT. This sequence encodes CASSWGAGNTDTQYF.

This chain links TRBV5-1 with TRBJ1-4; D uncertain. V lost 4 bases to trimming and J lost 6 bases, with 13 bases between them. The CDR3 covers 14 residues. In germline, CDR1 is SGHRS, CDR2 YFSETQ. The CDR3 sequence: CASSPSWSDEKLFF. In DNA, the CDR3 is TGCGCCAGCAGCCCGAGCTGGTCGGATGAAAAACTGTTTTTT.

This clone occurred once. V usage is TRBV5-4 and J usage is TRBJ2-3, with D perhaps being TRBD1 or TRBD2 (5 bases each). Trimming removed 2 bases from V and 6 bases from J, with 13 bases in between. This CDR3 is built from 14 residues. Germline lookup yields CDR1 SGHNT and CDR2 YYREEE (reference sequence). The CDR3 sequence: CASSFGTGRDTQYF. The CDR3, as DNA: TGTGCCAGCAGCTTTGGGACCGGTCGGGATACGCAGTATTTT. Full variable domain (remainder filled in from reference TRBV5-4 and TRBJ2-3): ETGVTQSPTHLIKTRGQQVTLRCSSQSGHNTVSWYQQALGQGPQFIFQYYREEENGRGNFPPRFSGLQFPNYSSELNVNALELDDSALYLCASSFGTGRDTQYFGPGTRLTVL.